The 3 T cell receptor beta chains below all came from one sample that was sequenced in a study of graft-versus-host responses after intestinal transplantation. The assay was immunoSEQ multiplex PCR, and TCRdb's table has in-frame clones only and misses some. Among about 110,000 clones listed, 87% were seen once. Their recognized antigens are unknown. Sequencing was performed on unstimulated CD4+ T cells sorted from spleen or lymph node cells, taken before transplant. These receptors were taken from a human donor who was the organ donor for an intestinal transplant.

The rearrangement links TRBV18 to TRBJ2-2, with D tentatively TRBD1 (5 bases). The CDR3 sequence is 16 residues long. Germline CDR1 KGHSH, CDR2 LQKENI. The ends were cut back, 1 base at V and 0 bases at J, with 9 bases in the middle. The CDR3 coding sequence is TGTGCCAGCTCACCACTTGAGACAGCGAACACCGGGGAGCTGTTTTTT. Translating gives CASSPLETANTGELFF.

The rearrangement uses TRBV5-6 and TRBJ2-7; no clear D gene. This CDR3 contains 13 residues. Germline CDR1 SGHDT, CDR2 YYEEEE. V lost 0 bases, J lost 2 bases, and 6 bases lay in between. CDR3 loop: CASSLGRAYEQYF. CDR3 coding DNA: TGTGCCAGCAGCTTGGGACGGGCCTACGAGCAGTACTTC.

This rearrangement joins TRBV5-1 to TRBJ2-3; 12 bases agree with TRBD2. The CDR3 consists of 15 residues. V was clipped by 4 bases and J by 7 bases; unmatched bases: 7. Per germline, CDR1 SGHRS and CDR2 YFSETQ. This chain's CDR3 is CASSLRTSGVNTQYF. The CDR3 nucleotides are TGCGCCAGCAGCCTCCGGACTAGCGGGGTAAATACGCAGTATTTT.